Listed here are 26 T cell receptor beta chains from one sample, sequenced in a study of beta chain features in type 1 diabetes. Since all of the isolated RNA was reverse transcribed, expressed TCRB transcripts were what got sequenced. The repertoire was sequenced with immunoSEQ multiplex PCR; TCRdb's copy has only in-frame clones and lacks some. This table holds 900,000 or so clones, 15% to 20% found once. Sequencing was performed on naive CD4+ T cells from blood. These receptors were obtained from a woman younger than 35 in good health.

The chain links TRBV20-1 to TRBJ2-7; D is unclear. Germline V gene lookup returns CDR1 DFQATT and CDR2 SNEGSKA (reference sequence). The CDR3 is 11 residues long. V was pared by 2 bases and J by 4 bases, with 6 bases between. CDR3 nucleotides: TGCAGTGCTAGATTCTATTACGAGCAGTACTTC. Its translation: CSARFYYEQYF.

The V call is TRBV4-2, the J call TRBJ2-2; 9 bases are a match to TRBD2. The CDR3 is 21 amino acids. The germline V gene encodes CDR1 LGHNA and CDR2 YNFKEQ. J lost 4 bases, V lost 2 bases, and 20 bases had no gene match. The CDR3 DNA reads TGTGCCAGCAGCCAACTGGGGAACCCAGGCGGGAGGGCGCGAGGCACCGGGGAGCTGTTTTTT. It codes for CASSQLGNPGGRARGTGELFF.

This clone was counted a few times. The V gene is TRBV7-2, the J gene TRBJ2-3; TRBD2 matches 11 bases. Trimming removed 6 bases from V and 4 bases from J; junction bases left unmatched: 3. Per the germline V gene, CDR1 is SGHTA and CDR2 is FQGNSA. CDR3 length: 14 residues. The CDR3 DNA reads TGTGCCAGCAGACCTAGCGGGAGGCCAGATACGCAGTATTTT. Encoded protein: CASRPSGRPDTQYF.

The V and J genes are TRBV19 and TRBJ2-2; 9 nucleotides match TRBD1. J gave up 6 bases and V 6 bases, and 11 bases lay outside the gene matches. This CDR3 has 16 amino acids. Germline V gene sequence: CDR1 LNHDA, CDR2 SQIVND (reference sequence). Written as DNA, the CDR3 is TGTGCCAGTAGCAAGCCGGGGACAGGGAGTCCCGGGGAGCTGTTTTTT. This gives the protein CASSKPGTGSPGELFF.

V and J are TRBV5-1 and TRBJ2-1; weak D call: TRBD1 (7 bases). CDR1 is SGHRS, CDR2 YFSETQ, per germline. The V gene lost 0 bases and the J gene lost 7 bases, with 14 bases spanning the gap. The CDR3 contains 15 residues. CDR3: CASSLARQGGNEQFF. The CDR3 DNA reads as TGCGCCAGCAGCTTGGCCAGACAGGGAGGAAATGAGCAGTTCTTC.

The V and J genes are TRBV27 and TRBJ2-7; maybe TRBD2 (5 bases). V was pared by 2 bases and J by 6 bases, with 14 bases between. CDR3 length: 14 residues. In germline, CDR1 is MNHEY, CDR2 SMNVEV (reference sequence). CDR3 amino acids: CASSLESSESEQYF. The DNA of the CDR3 is TGTGCCAGCAGTTTAGAGAGTAGCGAGAGCGAGCAGTACTTC.

The V call is TRBV28, the J call TRBJ2-4; 9 positions agree with TRBD1. Germline V gene data show CDR1 as MDHEN and CDR2 as SYDVKM. V lost 5 bases to trimming and J lost 7 bases; unmatched junction nucleotides: 6. The length of the CDR3 is 14 residues. CDR3: CASSLDRGRNIQYF. Written as DNA, the CDR3 is TGTGCCAGCAGTCTTGACAGGGGGAGGAACATTCAGTACTTC.

The chain employs TRBV5-4 and TRBJ2-7; D is perhaps TRBD2 (6 bases). V shed 3 bases and J shed 4 bases, with 14 bases lying between them. Germline V CDR1 and CDR2: SGHNT, YYREEE (reference sequence). The CDR3 is 14 amino acids. In nucleotides, the CDR3 is TGTGCCAGCAGCTCGGGGACTCTCCGGTACGAGCAGTACTTC. Translation gives CASSSGTLRYEQYF. Using reference TRBV5-4 and TRBJ2-7 for the parts outside the CDR3, the full variable domain is ETGVTQSPTHLIKTRGQQVTLRCSSQSGHNTVSWYQQALGQGPQFIFQYYREEENGRGNFPPRFSGLQFPNYSSELNVNALELDDSALYLCASSSGTLRYEQYFGPGTRLTVT.

The sample holds a few counts of this clone. The genes are TRBV6-1 and TRBJ2-3, with D perhaps TRBD1 (5 bases). V shed 4 bases and J shed 4 bases, with 12 bases lying between them. CDR1 and CDR2 from the germline V gene are MNHNS and SASEGT. The CDR3 is 14 amino acids. CDR3 sequence (DNA): TGTGCCAGCAGTGTCTTAGGGGCGGCAGATACGCAGTATTTT. Its translation is CASSVLGAADTQYF.

In its sample, this clone was seen a few times. V and J are TRBV28 and TRBJ2-7, with unresolved D. This CDR3 spans 12 amino acids. Germline-derived CDR1 and CDR2 are MDHEN and SYDVKM. Trimming removed 4 bases at V and 3 bases at J, with 7 bases between. The CDR3, as DNA: TGTGCCAGCAGTTCTGAGCTCTACGAGCAGTACTTC. Translation gives CASSSELYEQYF.

V gene TRBV7-2 combines with J gene TRBJ1-5, with 7 positions matching TRBD1. V was clipped by 4 bases and J by 7 bases; unmatched bases: 10. Per germline, CDR1 SGHTA and CDR2 FQGNSA. CDR3 size: 15 residues. The CDR3 sequence: CASSSIATGQQPQHF. The CDR3 DNA follows: TGTGCCAGCAGCTCAATCGCGACAGGGCAACAGCCCCAGCATTTT.

The chain combines TRBV7-2 with TRBJ1-4; D is perhaps TRBD1 (5 bases). Trimming took 3 bases from V and 5 from J, leaving 10 bases between them. Per the germline V gene, CDR1 is SGHTA and CDR2 is FQGNSA. The length of the CDR3 is 14 residues. The CDR3 sequence is CASSFRQINEKLFF. DNA for the CDR3: TGTGCCAGCAGCTTCAGACAGATAAATGAAAAACTGTTTTTT.

This clone was detected a few times. The rearrangement joins TRBV4-1 to TRBJ2-3; D not certain. The V gene lost 1 base and the J gene lost 6 bases, with 11 bases spanning the gap. Germline-derived CDR1 and CDR2 are MGHRA and YSYEKL. The CDR3 has 14 amino acids. The CDR3 bases are TGCGCCAGCAGCCAAGGTCCCGGTGAGGATACGCAGTATTTT. Protein: CASSQGPGEDTQYF.

V gene TRBV28 combines with J gene TRBJ2-5; TRBD1 matches 8 bases. CDR3 length equals 14 residues. J was trimmed by 4 bases and V by 4 bases; bases with no gene match: 5. The germline V gene has CDR1 MDHEN and CDR2 SYDVKM. In DNA, the CDR3 is TGTGCCAGCAGTTCACGACAGGGGATAGAGACCCAGTACTTC. As protein: CASSSRQGIETQYF.

The chain joins TRBV7-2 to TRBJ2-4; D uncertain. The V end lost 1 base, the J end lost 9 bases, and 10 bases lay between the germline ends. Germline loops: CDR1 SGHTA, CDR2 FQGNSA. This CDR3 is 13 amino acids long. The CDR3 nucleotides read TGTGCCAGCAGCTTAGACAATTTGTCCATTCAGTACTTC. Protein sequence: CASSLDNLSIQYF.

V usage is TRBV7-9 and J usage is TRBJ2-1, with D tentatively TRBD1 (5 bases). Trimming removed 2 bases from V and 9 bases from J, with 11 bases in between. Germline V gene sequence: CDR1 SEHNR, CDR2 FQNEAQ (reference sequence). This CDR3 comprises 13 residues. The CDR3 DNA reads as TGTGCCAGCAGCTTAACTACAGGATCTGAGCAGTTCTTC. This encodes CASSLTTGSEQFF.

This clone was observed a few times. The J gene is TRBJ1-4, the V gene TRBV5-1; D might be TRBD1 (5 bases). V gave up 4 bases and J gave up 0 bases, with 10 bases separating them. Germline V gives CDR1 SGHRS, CDR2 YFSETQ. This CDR3 spans 15 amino acids. CDR3: CASSPRGATNEKLFF. The CDR3 nucleotides read TGCGCCAGCAGCCCAAGGGGAGCAACTAATGAAAAACTGTTTTTT. The full variable domain, completed using reference TRBV5-1 and TRBJ1-4, is KAGVTQTPRYLIKTRGQQVTLSCSPISGHRSVSWYQQTPGQGLQFLFEYFSETQRNKGNFPGRFSGRQFSNSRSEMNVSTLELGDSALYLCASSPRGATNEKLFFGSGTQLSVL.

The chain links TRBV7-9 to TRBJ2-3; D gene unclear. Looked up from germline, CDR1 is SEHNR and CDR2 is FQNEAQ (reference sequence). The CDR3 length is 16 residues. V was clipped by 1 base and J by 3 bases, with 14 bases between them. CDR3 loop: CASSLGASWATDTQYF. CDR3 coding DNA: TGTGCCAGCAGCTTAGGGGCCTCCTGGGCGACAGATACGCAGTATTTT.

The chain combines TRBV6-5 with TRBJ2-2; D not resolved. Germline V lookup: CDR1 MNHEY, CDR2 SVGAGI. Trimming cost V 4 bases and J 5 bases, with 14 bases left between them. This CDR3 comprises 15 residues. The CDR3 bases are TGTGCCAGCAGTTTAACAGCATTGGGGACCGGGGAGCTGTTTTTT. It yields the protein CASSLTALGTGELFF.

This clone has just a few counts. The rearrangement uses TRBV19 and TRBJ2-3, with 9 bases fitting TRBD1. CDR1 is LNHDA, CDR2 SQIVND, per germline (reference sequence). This CDR3 region has 14 residues. J gave up 7 bases and V 6 bases, and 8 bases lay outside the gene matches. The CDR3 sequence is CASSPGQGWNTQYF. The CDR3, as DNA: TGTGCCAGTAGCCCGGGACAGGGTTGGAATACGCAGTATTTT.

The J gene is TRBJ2-5, the V gene TRBV5-4; D call uncertain. The germline CDR1 and CDR2 sequences are SGHNT and YYREEE (reference sequence). The V end was cut by 1 base, the J end by 3 bases, with 10 bases between. CDR3 length: 14 amino acids. The CDR3 DNA follows: TGTGCCAGCAGCTTGTCGGTAGAGAAAGAGACCCAGTACTTC. This sequence encodes CASSLSVEKETQYF.

The V and J genes are TRBV5-6 and TRBJ2-1; no definite D call. The germline V gene has CDR1 SGHDT and CDR2 YYEEEE. The ends were cut back, 3 bases at V and 5 bases at J, with 15 bases in the middle. CDR3 length: 15 amino acids. This CDR3 is CASSSLATSNNEQFF. DNA for the CDR3: TGTGCCAGCAGCTCCTTAGCAACTTCGAACAATGAGCAGTTCTTC.

The chain has TRBV5-4 and TRBJ2-3; perhaps D is TRBD1 or TRBD2 (5 bases each). V lost 3 bases, J lost 1 base, and 9 bases lay in between. The CDR3 covers 14 residues. The germline V gene encodes CDR1 SGHNT and CDR2 YYREEE (reference sequence). Here the CDR3 reads CASSWGTRTDTQYF. The CDR3 DNA sequence: TGTGCCAGCAGCTGGGGGACCCGCACAGATACGCAGTATTTT.

This clone was found a few times. The chain has TRBV7-9 and TRBJ1-2; the D is unclear. Deletions cut 4 bases from V and 0 bases from J, with 6 bases between. Germline V gene sequence: CDR1 SEHNR, CDR2 FQNEAQ (reference sequence). The CDR3 covers 13 residues. The CDR3 DNA reads as TGTGCCAGCAGCTCGACACCTAACTATGGCTACACCTTC. This sequence encodes CASSSTPNYGYTF.

V usage is TRBV4-2 and J usage is TRBJ1-2, with D maybe TRBD1 (5 bases). Trimming stripped 0 bases from V and 8 bases from J, with 16 bases between. The CDR3 has 15 residues. Germline CDR1 is LGHNA and CDR2 is YNFKEQ. CDR3 residues: CASSQDRQGQRGYTF. The CDR3 coding sequence is TGTGCCAGCAGCCAAGATCGGCAGGGTCAGAGAGGCTACACCTTC.

This clone came up a few times. CDR3 nucleotides: TGTGCCAGTAGTATGACAGTAAAAGAGACCCAGTACTTC. Translation gives CASSMTVKETQYF. V gene TRBV19 combines with J gene TRBJ2-5, with D maybe TRBD1 (5 bases). Germline lookup yields CDR1 LNHDA and CDR2 SQIVND (reference sequence). The CDR3 has 13 amino acids. Between the trimmed V and J ends, which lost 3 bases and 3 bases, there was a span of 8 bases.